This passage covers 14 T cell receptor beta chains from one sample sequenced in a study of T cell responses to AZD1222 COVID-19 vaccine. TCRdb's copy holds only in-frame clones and misses some; the assay was immunoSEQ multiplex PCR. The repertoire has 180,000 or so clones, around 90% of them found once; the top ten carry 1.5% to 2%. This specimen was peripheral blood, taken on day 0 of AZD1222 vaccination. The receptor source for this set is an adult in good health.

The chain uses TRBV4-2 and TRBJ1-1, with D perhaps matching TRBD1 (5 bases). Looked up from germline, CDR1 is LGHNA and CDR2 is YNFKEQ. CDR3 length: 14 amino acids. Trimming stripped 0 bases from V and 9 bases from J, with 14 bases between. The CDR3 here is CASSQDGGGWQAFF. The CDR3 region has the DNA TGTGCCAGCAGCCAAGATGGGGGGGGGTGGCAAGCTTTCTTT.

The J gene is TRBJ2-3, the V gene TRBV7-9, with D uncertain. This CDR3 is 15 amino acids long. V shed 1 base and J shed 2 bases, with 10 bases lying between them. CDR1 is SEHNR, CDR2 FQNEAQ, per germline (reference sequence). CDR3 DNA: TGTGCCAGCAGCTTAGTGGTGGGGTACACAGATACGCAGTATTTT. Translating it yields CASSLVVGYTDTQYF.

The chain links TRBV30 to TRBJ2-1; 7 bases map to TRBD2. The V and J ends lost 0 bases and 13 bases, in that order; junction bases with no gene match: 12. This CDR3 is 14 amino acids long. CDR1 is GTSNPN and CDR2 is SVGIG in the germline V gene (reference sequence). CDR3 sequence: CAWSVGPSGILQFF. For the CDR3, the DNA is TGTGCCTGGAGTGTAGGCCCGAGCGGGATTCTCCAGTTCTTC.

A single count supports this clone. This chain links TRBV28 with TRBJ1-1; the D is unclear. Germline lookup yields CDR1 MDHEN and CDR2 SYDVKM. V was shortened by 4 bases and J by 0 bases, with 12 bases between the two germline ends. This CDR3 has 15 amino acids. The CDR3 DNA follows: TGTGCCAGCAGTTCACCCCAGACTTTGAACACTGAAGCTTTCTTT. Protein sequence: CASSSPQTLNTEAFF.

This clone was picked up one time. This sequence joins TRBV7-2 and TRBJ2-2, with D unclear. The CDR3 extends over 14 amino acids. Trimming removed 6 bases from V and 4 bases from J, with 12 bases in between. Germline loops: CDR1 SGHTA, CDR2 FQGNSA. CDR3 sequence (DNA): TGTGCCAGCAGTCGAAGGGTGTCCACCGGGGAGCTGTTTTTT. Its protein is CASSRRVSTGELFF.

The chain has TRBV19 and TRBJ2-1; perhaps TRBD2 as D (5 bases). Trimming pared 6 bases from V and 9 bases from J, leaving 24 bases between. From germline, CDR1 is LNHDA and CDR2 SQIVND (reference sequence). The CDR3 loop spans 16 amino acids. The CDR3 DNA is TGTGCCAGTAGGGTGTCAGAGGGATTGGGCGGAGGTGAGCAGTTCTTC. It codes for CASRVSEGLGGGEQFF.

The rearrangement links TRBV28 to TRBJ1-5; D is undetermined. Deletions cut 4 bases from V and 9 bases from J, with 7 bases between. The CDR3 totals 11 residues. Germline V gives CDR1 MDHEN, CDR2 SYDVKM. The CDR3 is CASSYDPPQHF. CDR3 coding DNA: TGTGCCAGCAGTTACGACCCGCCCCAGCATTTT.

The rearrangement uses TRBV10-1 and TRBJ2-3; D is unclear. The germline gives CDR1 WNHNN, CDR2 SYGVQD (reference sequence). V was cut by 3 bases and J by 2 bases, with 9 bases left in between. The CDR3 extends over 14 amino acids. This CDR3 is CASSDPSPTDTQYF. The CDR3 nucleotides read TGCGCCAGCAGTGACCCCAGTCCCACAGATACGCAGTATTTT.

The V gene is TRBV11-3, the J gene TRBJ2-1; the match to TRBD2 covers 7 bases. Trimming cost V 0 bases and J 1 base; bases outside gene matches: 0. There are 15 residues in the CDR3. Germline lookup yields CDR1 SGHNT and CDR2 YENEEA. CDR3 in amino acids: CASSLDSGSYNEQFF. The CDR3 nucleotides are TGTGCCAGCAGCTTAGATAGCGGGTCCTACAATGAGCAGTTCTTC.

The chain is built from TRBV10-1 and TRBJ1-1, with D hard to call. Germline values: CDR1 WNHNN, CDR2 SYGVQD (reference sequence). The V end was cut by 6 bases, the J end by 2 bases, with 10 bases between. The CDR3 spans 13 residues. The CDR3, as DNA: TGCGCCAGCAGCCAGGATTTTAACACTGAAGCTTTCTTT. It yields the protein CASSQDFNTEAFF.

This chain joins TRBV30 and TRBJ2-2; no definite D call. This CDR3 is built from 14 residues. The germline V gene has CDR1 GTSNPN and CDR2 SVGIG (reference sequence). V was cut by 2 bases and J by 6 bases, with 13 bases left in between. The CDR3 nucleotides read TGTGCCTGGAGTTCGCCTGGTCATGCCGGGGAGCTGTTTTTT. Amino acids: CAWSSPGHAGELFF.

This clone has more than one count but fewer than ten. This rearrangement joins TRBV4-3 to TRBJ2-7; D is ambiguous. The ends were cut back, 1 base at V and 1 base at J, with 5 bases in the middle. The length of the CDR3 is 13 residues. Germline V gene lookup returns CDR1 LGHNA and CDR2 YSLEER. CDR3 sequence (DNA): TGCGCCAGCAGCCAAGGACCTTCCTACGAGCAGTACTTC. This sequence encodes CASSQGPSYEQYF.

This chain joins TRBV29-1 and TRBJ2-7; a weak D match, TRBD2 (5 bases). V dropped 4 bases and J dropped 0 bases, with 7 bases sitting between them. The CDR3 covers 12 residues. Germline V CDR1 and CDR2: SQVTM, ANQGSEA. CDR3 sequence: CSVGESSYEQYF. The CDR3 bases are TGCAGCGTTGGGGAGAGCTCCTACGAGCAGTACTTC.

Regarding this clone: Relative to the germline gene, one junction end is altered; a read error may explain this. This chain connects TRBV18 to TRBJ1-5, with no clear D. Germline V gives CDR1 KGHSH, CDR2 LQKENI. This CDR3 spans 15 amino acids. The CDR3 protein is CASPPTAEGSQPQHF. The CDR3 nucleotides are TGTGCCAGCCCACCAACGGCCGAGGGAAGTCAGCCCCAGCATTTT.